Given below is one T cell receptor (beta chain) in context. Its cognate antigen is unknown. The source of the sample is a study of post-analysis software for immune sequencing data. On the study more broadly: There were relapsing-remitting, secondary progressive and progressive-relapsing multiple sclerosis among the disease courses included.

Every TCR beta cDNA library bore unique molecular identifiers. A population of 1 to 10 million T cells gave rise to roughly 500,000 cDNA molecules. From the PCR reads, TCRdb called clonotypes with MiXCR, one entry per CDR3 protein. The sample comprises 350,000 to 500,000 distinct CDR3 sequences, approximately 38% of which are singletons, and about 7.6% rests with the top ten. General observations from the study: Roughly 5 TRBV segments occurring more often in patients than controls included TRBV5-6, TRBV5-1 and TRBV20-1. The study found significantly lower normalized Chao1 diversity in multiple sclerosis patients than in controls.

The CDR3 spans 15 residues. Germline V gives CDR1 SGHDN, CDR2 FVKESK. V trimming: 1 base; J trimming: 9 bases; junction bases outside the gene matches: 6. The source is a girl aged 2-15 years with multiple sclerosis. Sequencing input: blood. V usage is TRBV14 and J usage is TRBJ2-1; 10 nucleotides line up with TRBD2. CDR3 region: CASSQGFSSGSEQFF. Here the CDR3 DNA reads TGTGCCAGCAGCCAAGGATTTTCTAGCGGGAGTGAGCAGTTCTTC.